This is a list of T cell receptor beta chains from one sample in a study of cytomegalovirus exposure and HLA in healthy donors. The repertoire was sequenced with immunoSEQ multiplex PCR; TCRdb's copy has only in-frame clones and lacks some. This table has about 92,000 clones, roughly 70% appearing once. Sequenced sample: PBMCs. The receptors shown here come from a woman aged 18-29 years in good health and CMV-seropositive. The CDR3 runs from the conserved cysteine through the conserved F or W. The D gene is left open where the match is weak. The size field is filled for only some rows; it gives once, few, many or a size class.

>-|TRBJ2-3|TRBD1|TRBV6-6
TGTGCCAGCAGTTACCCCGGGACAGTGAGCACAGATACGCAGTATTTT
CASSYPGTVSTDTQYF
>-|TRBJ1-5|-|TRBV7-2
TGTGCCAGCAGCGTTAACGGGCAGCCCCAGCATTTT
CASSVNGQPQHF
>-|TRBJ1-4|-|TRBV10-2
TGCGCCAGCAGTGGGGGGGACCCTAATGAAAAACTGTTTTTT
CASSGGDPNEKLFF
>-|TRBJ2-2|TRBD1|TRBV5-6
TGTGCCAGCAGCTACCTTGACAGGGGGCAAGGCGGGGAGCTGTTTTTT
CASSYLDRGQGGELFF
>-|TRBJ1-4|-|TRBV6-1
TGTGCCAGCAGTGCGACGGAGCATACTAATGAAAAACTGTTTTTT
CASSATEHTNEKLFF
>-|TRBJ1-1|-|TRBV6-6
TGTGCCAGCACCGACCTGAACGCAGGAACTGAAGCTTTCTTT
CASTDLNAGTEAFF
>-|TRBJ2-3|-|TRBV5-1
TGCGCCAGCAGCTCGGACTCATATCCCACAGATACGCAGTATTTT
CASSSDSYPTDTQYF
>-|TRBJ2-2|TRBD2|TRBV11-3
TGTGCCAGCAGACAGACTAGCGGAAACACCGGGGAGCTGTTTTTT
CASRQTSGNTGELFF
>-|TRBJ2-3|TRBD1|TRBV2
TGTGCCAGCAGTGACCCCGCAGGGGGCCGCGCAGATACGCAGTATTTT
CASSDPAGGRADTQYF
>-|TRBJ1-3|TRBD1|TRBV7-2
TGTGCCAGCAGCTTCTCCGGACAGGGAGCAAACACCATATATTTT
CASSFSGQGANTIYF
>-|TRBJ2-7|TRBD2|TRBV4-2
TGTGCCAGCAGCCAGGGACTAGCGGGATACGAGCAGTACTTC
CASSQGLAGYEQYF
>-|TRBJ2-3|-|TRBV19
TGTGCCAGTAATCCTAGAAGCACAGATACGCAGTATTTT
CASNPRSTDTQYF
>-|TRBJ2-5|-|TRBV5-1
TGCGCCAGCAGCCCCGAGGCTGCGGGGCCCCGAGGTAGGGACTTC
CASSPEAAGPRGRDF
>-|TRBJ2-7|-|TRBV30
TGTGCCTGGGCTCCCCCGAACTCCTACGAGCAGTACTTC
CAWAPPNSYEQYF
>-|TRBJ1-6|-|TRBV18
TGTGCCAGCTCACCAGCGGAAAGGGGAAATTCACCCCTCCACTTT
CASSPAERGNSPLHF
>-|TRBJ2-1|-|TRBV9
TGTGCCAGCAGCGTAGAGGGGGTACCATACAATGAGCAGTTCTTC
CASSVEGVPYNEQFF
>-|TRBJ2-5|TRBD2|TRBV5-1
TGCGCCAGCAGCTTGACGCTCATAAGGACTAGCGATGAGACCCAGTACTTC
CASSLTLIRTSDETQYF
>-|TRBJ1-5|-|TRBV27
TGTGCCAGCAGCCTCCGGCCCCAGCATTTT
CASSLRPQHF
>-|TRBJ1-5|-|TRBV4-2
TGTGCCAGCAGCCAAGATAGGAACAGGCAGCCCCAGCATTTT
CASSQDRNRQPQHF
>-|TRBJ2-6|-|TRBV29-1
TGCAGCGTTTTGGACTTGCGCTCCGCCACCTCTGGGGCCAACGTCCTGACTTTC
CSVLDLRSATSGANVLTF
>-|TRBJ2-2|TRBD1|TRBV6-5
TGTGCCAGCAGGGGGCAGGGGGCGCACACCGGGGAGCTGTTTTTT
CASRGQGAHTGELFF
>-|TRBJ2-7|-|TRBV5-6
TGTGCCAGCAGCCAGAGACAGTACGAGCAGTACTTC
CASSQRQYEQYF
>few|TRBJ2-1|TRBD2|TRBV4-3
TGCGCCAGTTCGGATGGGACTAGCGGGGGTTGGGAGCAGTTCTTC
CASSDGTSGGWEQFF
>few|TRBJ2-7|TRBD2|TRBV7-2
TGTGCCAGCAGCCCTGGACTAGCCCACACCTACGAGCAGTACTTC
CASSPGLAHTYEQYF
>-|TRBJ2-7|-|TRBV5-4
TGTGCCAGCAGCGGAGGGGCGAACGAGCAGTACTTC
CASSGGANEQYF
>-|TRBJ1-5|TRBD1|TRBV28
TGTGCCAGCGGGGGGACAGTCCCCAATCAGCCCCAGCATTTT
CASGGTVPNQPQHF
>-|TRBJ2-3|TRBD1|TRBV7-2
TGTGCCAGCAGCCAAGAGGGGGCTATTCGTTTTTGGACAGATACGCAGTATTTT
CASSQEGAIRFWTDTQYF
>few|TRBJ2-7|TRBD1|TRBV25-1
TGTGCCAGCAGTGTTTTTGAGACAGGGGGGGACGAGCAGTACTTC
CASSVFETGGDEQYF
>-|TRBJ2-2|-|TRBV6-5
TGTGCCAGCAGTTCCCTCGGCCAGACAAACACCGGGGAGCTGTTTTTT
CASSSLGQTNTGELFF
>-|TRBJ1-5|TRBD1|TRBV7-8
TGTGCCAGCAGCTTAGGGCAGCGACAGGGGTCTTTCAATCAGCCCCAGCATTTT
CASSLGQRQGSFNQPQHF
>-|TRBJ1-1|TRBD1|TRBV2
TGTGCCAGCAGGTCCCACCGGGACAGGGGCACTGAAGCTTTCTTT
CASRSHRDRGTEAFF
>-|TRBJ1-5|-|TRBV19
TGTGCCAGTAGTATACGAGGGAAGGACCAGCCCCAGCATTTT
CASSIRGKDQPQHF
>-|TRBJ2-3|-|TRBV19
TGTGCCAGTAGTATGGCTCGCACAGATACGCAGTATTTT
CASSMARTDTQYF
>-|TRBJ1-1|-|TRBV7-9
TGTGCCAGCAGCCCCTTAGGGGTGGCGAACACTGAAGCTTTCTTT
CASSPLGVANTEAFF
>-|TRBJ1-1|TRBD1|TRBV7-2
TGTGCCAGCAGCGCGATAACAGGGGGCGGGACTGAAGCTTTCTTT
CASSAITGGGTEAFF
>-|TRBJ2-7|-|TRBV2
TGTGCCAGCAAGTCAGCGGCCGCGTCCTACGAGCAGTACTTC
CASKSAAASYEQYF
>once|TRBJ2-3|TRBD2|TRBV4-2
TGTGCCAGCAGCCAAGAGGGACTAGCAGATACGCAGTATTTT
CASSQEGLADTQYF
>-|TRBJ1-1|-|TRBV5-6
TGTGCCAGCAGCTTACGGGAGGGTCCGGGTGAAGCTTTCTTT
CASSLREGPGEAFF
>-|TRBJ2-1|-|TRBV29-1
TGCAGCCACCAGTGGCGAGGAGAATCAGATGAGCAGTTCTTC
CSHQWRGESDEQFF
>few|TRBJ1-1|-|TRBV5-1
TGCGCCAGCAGCTTGTTTCAGGGAAACACTGAAGCTTTCTTT
CASSLFQGNTEAFF
>-|TRBJ2-2|TRBD1|TRBV27
TGTGCCAGCAGTTTATTGGCCAGGGGGCCCGGGGAGCTGTTTTTT
CASSLLARGPGELFF
>-|TRBJ1-4|TRBD1|TRBV6-1
TGTGCCAGCACCGCAAAGGGGGCGCGGGAAAAACTGTTTTTT
CASTAKGAREKLFF
>-|TRBJ1-2|-|TRBV11-2
TGTGCCAGCAGCTCCGGTCGACACGAGGGCTACACCTTC
CASSSGRHEGYTF
>-|TRBJ1-1|-|TRBV5-1
TGCGCCAGCAGGCTTCAGGCGGGGACGAACACTGAAGCTTTCTTT
CASRLQAGTNTEAFF
>-|TRBJ2-2|-|TRBV5-4
TGTGCCAGCACCCCAAGAGGGCAGAACACCGGGGAGCTGTTTTTT
CASTPRGQNTGELFF
>-|TRBJ2-7|TRBD1|TRBV2
TGTGCCAGCAGTCCCGGGACAGGGGCTATTTCCGAGCAGTACTTC
CASSPGTGAISEQYF
>-|TRBJ2-1|TRBD2|TRBV6-4
TGCGCCAGCAGTGTAACTAGCGGGAGTAGGTACAATGAGCAGTTCTTC
CASSVTSGSRYNEQFF
>-|TRBJ2-1|TRBD2|TRBV5-1
TGCGCCAGCAGCTTGGCTAGCGGGGGGGCGAATGAGCAGTTCTTC
CASSLASGGANEQFF
>-|TRBJ1-1|TRBD1|TRBV5-4
TGTGCCAGCAGCTCCGGGACAGTTAGTACCTATACTGAAGCTTTCTTT
CASSSGTVSTYTEAFF
>-|TRBJ2-3|TRBD2|TRBV6-5
TGTGCCAGCAGTTACTACCTAGCGGCAGATACGCAGTATTTT
CASSYYLAADTQYF
>few|TRBJ2-6|TRBD2|TRBV2
TGTGCCAGCAACTTACGGCAGGGAGGGGAAGCTGGGGCCAACGTCCTGACTTTC
CASNLRQGGEAGANVLTF
>-|TRBJ2-1|-|TRBV4-3
TGCGCCAGCAGCCAACCGGTCCCCCACAGTGAGCAGTTCTTC
CASSQPVPHSEQFF
>few|TRBJ2-3|-|TRBV9
TGTGCCAGCAGCCCAGCGGGTAGCACAGATACGCAGTATTTT
CASSPAGSTDTQYF
>-|TRBJ2-7|TRBD2|TRBV6-5
TGTGCCAGCAGTTACGGGACTAGCGCCTACGAGCAGTACTTC
CASSYGTSAYEQYF